This TCR beta chain was obtained from a study of T cell responses to AZD1222 COVID-19 vaccine. Across the whole study: Second-dose timings of about 4 or about 12 weeks were pooled. Study outcomes and limitations: Donors, mostly white British, included more females; clonal diversity was possibly underestimated. CD4 TCRs linked to vaccination spanned spike, dominating at 160-218 and 743-854.

With regard to this clone: Its specificity is not known.

Generated by immunoSEQ multiplex PCR, the TCRdb table keeps only in-frame clones and is missing some. The repertoire has 90,000 to 95,000 clones, 80% to 90% of them found once; the top ten carry more than 8.5%. The CDR3 consists of 15 residues. Germline V gene data show CDR1 as MNHEY and CDR2 as SVGAGI. Trimming removed 6 bases at V and 7 bases at J, with 22 bases between. The sequence was collected from an adult in good health. This rearrangement joins TRBV6-5 to TRBJ2-7; D ambiguous. This sample comprised peripheral blood, obtained on day 0 of AZD1222 vaccination. The CDR3 loop reads CASSPDRLPDHEQYF. DNA for the CDR3: TGTGCCAGCAGCCCGGACCGACTCCCCGACCATGAGCAGTACTTC.